This T cell receptor (beta chain) is from a study of blood T cell repertoires in COVID-19. Assay: immunoSEQ multiplex PCR; the TCRdb copy retains only in-frame clones and omits some. The repertoire has around 270,000 clones, about 91% of them found once; the top ten carry 2% to 3%. The sequence was collected from a person aged 18 to 30 with COVID-19, enrolled during active disease. Input material: peripheral blood.

The CDR3 bases are TGTGCCAGTAGTATAAGTTCCTACAGGGGAGAGACCCAGTACTTC. Translation gives CASSISSYRGETQYF. V and J are TRBV19 and TRBJ2-5, with 7 bases that match TRBD1. Per the germline V gene, CDR1 is LNHDA and CDR2 is SQIVND (reference sequence). CDR3 length equals 15 residues. Trimming at V came to 2 bases and at J to 4 bases, leaving 7 bases not matched to a gene.